The 20 T cell receptor beta chains below come from one sample, sequenced in a study of CXCR3-negative and CXCR3-positive naive CD8 T cells. Whole-study results and caveats: Against CXCR3-negative naive cells, CXCR3-positive naive cells showed more hydrophobic TRB CDR3s.

UMI-labeled TRB cDNA libraries were prepared by 5' RACE. TCRdb re-called the 5' RACE reads and gives one entry per CDR3 protein, without DNA. This sample's clone table lists roughly 110,000 distinct CDR3 sequences. The antigens of these receptors remain unknown. The specimen sequenced was naive CXCR3+ CD8+ T cells from blood. The subset here: CD45RO-CCR7+CD27+CD95- naive CD8+ T cells expressing CXCR3 (TNR3+). The receptors were gathered from a human donor in good health. Some clones in this sample may be carry-over from other donors' samples.

The CDR3 loop reads CASRGTYSQETQYF. The gene calls are TRBV28 and TRBJ2-5; the D call from TCRdb, TRBD1, cannot be confirmed without DNA. The CDR3 sequence is 14 residues long. Looked up from germline, CDR1 is MDHEN and CDR2 is SYDVKM.

The V gene is TRBV7-9, the J gene TRBJ1-1. Germline V CDR1 and CDR2: SEHNR, FQNEAQ (reference sequence). CDR3 length: 12 amino acids. The CDR3 sequence: CASSLRAGEAFF.

This sequence joins TRBV7-9 and TRBJ2-1; TCRdb calls TRBD2, which cannot be checked without DNA. The germline V gene encodes CDR1 SEHNR and CDR2 FQNEAQ (reference sequence). The length of the CDR3 is 16 residues. The CDR3 here is CASSPSLGGRPGEQFF. The whole variable domain, remainder taken from reference TRBV7-9 and TRBJ2-1, is DTGVSQNPRHKITKRGQNVTFRCDPISEHNRLYWYRQTLGQGPEFLTYFQNEAQLEKSRLLSDRFSAERPKGSFSTLEIQRTEQGDSAMYLCASSPSLGGRPGEQFFGPGTRLTVL.

This rearrangement joins TRBV29-1 to TRBJ2-7; TCRdb returns TRBD1, unconfirmable since there is no DNA. Germline CDR1 is SQVTM and CDR2 is ANQGSEA. The CDR3 loop spans 12 amino acids. Here the CDR3 reads CSVPGQGGEQYF.

V and J are TRBV7-9 and TRBJ1-1; TCRdb outputs TRBD1, but without DNA this stays unchecked. CDR1 is SEHNR and CDR2 is FQNEAQ in the germline V gene (reference sequence). This CDR3 has 13 amino acids. The CDR3 loop reads CASMGGLGTEAFF.

This chain uses TRBV7-9 with TRBJ1-1; TCRdb designates TRBD1, a call that cannot be tested without DNA. The CDR3 length is 16 residues. Germline lookup yields CDR1 SEHNR and CDR2 FQNEAQ (reference sequence). The CDR3 loop reads CASSFLSGGWNTEAFF.

The genes are TRBV7-3 and TRBJ2-2; TCRdb returns TRBD2, unconfirmable since there is no DNA. The germline CDR1 and CDR2 sequences are SGHTA and FQGTGA. CDR3 length equals 15 residues. CDR3 loop: CASSPGLAGTGELFF.

The rearrangement uses TRBV5-5 and TRBJ2-7. The V gene's germline CDR1 is SGHKS and CDR2 YYEKEE (reference sequence). The CDR3 is made up of 13 amino acids. The CDR3 reads CASSLLPTYEQYF.

The chain is built from TRBV7-8 and TRBJ2-7; TCRdb lists TRBD2, though no DNA is available to test this call. Germline V gives CDR1 SGHVS, CDR2 FQNEAQ. The CDR3 consists of 17 residues. The chain's CDR3 is CASSHPTLSGGDHEQYF.

The genes are TRBV29-1 and TRBJ1-2. This CDR3 has 12 amino acids. Germline loops: CDR1 SQVTM, CDR2 ANQGSEA. The CDR3 is CSAVTPNYGYTF.

This chain links TRBV29-1 with TRBJ1-1. Germline V gives CDR1 SQVTM, CDR2 ANQGSEA. This CDR3 is 12 amino acids long. The chain's CDR3 is CSVEGQNTEAFF.

V and J are TRBV2 and TRBJ1-1; the D gene TCRdb calls, TRBD1, cannot be checked with no DNA. Germline values: CDR1 SNHLY, CDR2 FYNNEI. The CDR3 runs 16 residues. CDR3 sequence: CASSDNRDRGNTEAFF.

This CDR3 reads CASSLTVEETQYF. This sequence joins TRBV7-3 and TRBJ2-5. The CDR3 contains 13 residues. CDR1 SGHTA and CDR2 FQGTGA come from the germline V gene.

The gene calls are TRBV7-9 and TRBJ2-3. Per the germline V gene, CDR1 is SEHNR and CDR2 is FQNEAQ (reference sequence). The CDR3 length is 14 residues. CDR3 sequence: CASSLALATDTQYF.

The chain carries TRBV12-3 or TRBV12-4 and TRBJ2-1; the TCRdb D gene call, TRBD1, has no DNA to confirm it. CDR3 length equals 14 residues. CDR3 residues: CASSSGTGVNEQFF.

This chain connects TRBV29-1 to TRBJ1-1. CDR1 is SQVTM and CDR2 is ANQGSEA in the germline V gene. This CDR3 is 13 amino acids long. The CDR3 protein is CSALGPQHGEAFF.

The rearrangement joins TRBV7-2 to TRBJ2-7; absent DNA, TCRdb's TRBD1 call cannot be checked. This CDR3 spans 14 amino acids. From germline, CDR1 is SGHTA and CDR2 FQGNSA. CDR3 loop: CAATVGDAQREQYF. The full variable domain, rest sourced from reference TRBV7-2 and TRBJ2-7, is GAGVSQSPSNKVTEKGKDVELRCDPISGHTALYWYRQSLGQGLEFLIYFQGNSAPDKSGLPSDRFSAERTGGSVSTLTIQRTQQEDSAVYLCAATVGDAQREQYFGPGTRLTVT.

This chain joins TRBV29-1 and TRBJ2-2. Germline assignment: CDR1 SQVTM and CDR2 ANQGSEA. This CDR3 region has 14 residues. CDR3 region: CGVELDSNTGELFF.

The V and J genes are TRBV19 and TRBJ1-1. This CDR3 has 14 amino acids. Per the germline V gene, CDR1 is LNHDA and CDR2 is SQIVND (reference sequence). The CDR3 sequence is CASSIMYPNTEAFF.

The V call is TRBV2, the J call TRBJ2-1. The CDR3 loop spans 13 amino acids. CDR1 and CDR2 from the germline V gene are SNHLY and FYNNEI. CDR3 loop: CASSDGWYNEQFF. Using reference TRBV2 and TRBJ2-1 for the parts outside the CDR3, the full variable domain is EPEVTQTPSHQVTQMGQEVILRCVPISNHLYFYWYRQILGQKVEFLVSFYNNEISEKSEIFDDQFSVERPDGSNFTLKIRSTKLEDSAMYFCASSDGWYNEQFFGPGTRLTVL.